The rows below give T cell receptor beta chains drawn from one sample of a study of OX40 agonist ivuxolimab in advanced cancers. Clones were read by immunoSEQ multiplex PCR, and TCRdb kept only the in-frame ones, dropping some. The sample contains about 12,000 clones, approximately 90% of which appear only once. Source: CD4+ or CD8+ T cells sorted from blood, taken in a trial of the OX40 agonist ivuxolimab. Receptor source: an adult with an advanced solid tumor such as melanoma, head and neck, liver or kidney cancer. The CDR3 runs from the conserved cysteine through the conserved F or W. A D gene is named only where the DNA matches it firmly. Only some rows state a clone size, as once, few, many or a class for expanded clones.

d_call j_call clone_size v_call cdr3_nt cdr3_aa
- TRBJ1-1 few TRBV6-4 TGTGCCAGCAGTGACTCGGAAGGTGTGGAATCTGGGGGGGACACTGAAGCTTTCTTT CASSDSEGVESGGDTEAFF
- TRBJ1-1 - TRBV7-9 TGTGCCGGGGAAAGGGACACTGAAGCTTTCTTT CAGERDTEAFF
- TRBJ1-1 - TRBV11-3 TGTGCCAGCAGCCCAATGGGGGGTTTCACTGAAGCTTTCTTT CASSPMGGFTEAFF
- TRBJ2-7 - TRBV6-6 TGTGCCAGCAGTTACTGGGCATTAAGCCCCTACGAGCAGTACTTC CASSYWALSPYEQYF
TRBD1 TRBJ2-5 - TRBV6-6 TGTGCCAGCAGTGGGACAGGGAGGGAACAAGAGACCCAGTACTTC CASSGTGREQETQYF
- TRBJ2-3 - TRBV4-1 TGCGCCAGCAGCCAAAGTCTTCGTAGGACAGATACGCAGTATTTT CASSQSLRRTDTQYF
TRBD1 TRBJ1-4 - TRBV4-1 TGCGCCAGCAGCCGGACAGGGGGGGATGAAAAACTGTTTTTT CASSRTGGDEKLFF
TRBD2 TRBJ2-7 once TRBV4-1 TGCGCCAGCAGCCAGTGGACTAGCGGGACCCACGAGCAGTACTTC CASSQWTSGTHEQYF
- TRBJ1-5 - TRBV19 TGTGCCAGTTGTGAGGGGAGCACTCAGCCCCAGCATTTT CASCEGSTQPQHF
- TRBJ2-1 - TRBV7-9 TGTGCCAGCAGCTGGGGGCCGATAAGCTCCTACAATGAGCAGTTCTTC CASSWGPISSYNEQFF
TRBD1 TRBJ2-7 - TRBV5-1 TGCGCCAGCAGCTTGGGAGAGGGGACAGGGCTCTACGAGCAGTACTTC CASSLGEGTGLYEQYF
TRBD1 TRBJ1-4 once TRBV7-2 TGTGCCAGCAGAATCCCCCCACCGGACAGGGCGGATGAAAAACTGTTTTTT CASRIPPPDRADEKLFF
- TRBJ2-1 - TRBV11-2 TGTGCCAGCAGCTTTTCCCTTTCTAATGAGCAGTTCTTC CASSFSLSNEQFF
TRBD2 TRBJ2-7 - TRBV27 TGTGCCAGCAGTTTATCGAGCGGGAGCTCCTCCTACGAGCAGTACTTC CASSLSSGSSSYEQYF
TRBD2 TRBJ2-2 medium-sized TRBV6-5 TGTGCCAGCCGATCGGGGGGGAACACCGGGGAGCTGTTTTTT CASRSGGNTGELFF
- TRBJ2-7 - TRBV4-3 TGCGCCAGCAGCCAAGATTCGCGGGGCGCAATGGGAGAGCAGTACTTC CASSQDSRGAMGEQYF
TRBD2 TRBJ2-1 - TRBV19 TGTGCCAGTATGGGACTAGCTTACAATGAGCAGTTCTTC CASMGLAYNEQFF
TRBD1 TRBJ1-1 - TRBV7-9 TGTGCCAGCAGCTACAGGGGACTGAACACTGAAGCTTTCTTT CASSYRGLNTEAFF
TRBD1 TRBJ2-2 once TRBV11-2 TGTGCCAGCAGCTTAGTGTCTCCGGGACAGGGGGGTCCGGCCGGGGAGCTGTTTTTT CASSLVSPGQGGPAGELFF
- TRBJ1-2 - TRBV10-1 TGCGCCAGCAGTGAAATGGCACGAAAGACCTATGGCTACACCTTC CASSEMARKTYGYTF
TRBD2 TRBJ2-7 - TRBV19 TGTGCCAGTAGTATAACTAGCGGGGTTAGATACGAGCAGTACTTC CASSITSGVRYEQYF
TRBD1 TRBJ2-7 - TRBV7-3 TGTGCCAGCAGCCACCGAGGGACAGCCTACGAGCAGTACTTC CASSHRGTAYEQYF
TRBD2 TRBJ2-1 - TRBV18 TGTGCCAGCTCACCACTAGCGGGAGTAACACGCGAGCAGTTCTTC CASSPLAGVTREQFF
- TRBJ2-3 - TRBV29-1 TGCAGCGTTAGACACACAGATACGCAGTATTTT CSVRHTDTQYF
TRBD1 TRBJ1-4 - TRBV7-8 TGTGCCAGCAGCCAACAGGGGAGGGGGGGAAAACTGTTTTTT CASSQQGRGGKLFF
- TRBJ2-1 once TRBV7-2 TGTGCCAGCAGCCCGTCAGGCCCCCCCTACAATGAGCAGTTCTTC CASSPSGPPYNEQFF
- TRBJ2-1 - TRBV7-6 TGTGCCAGCAGCTTAGCTGAATCAGGCCACAATGAGCAGTTCTTC CASSLAESGHNEQFF
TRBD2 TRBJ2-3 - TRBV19 TGTGCCAGTAGTATAGCTGATAGCGGGAGACATCCCACAGATACGCAGTATTTT CASSIADSGRHPTDTQYF
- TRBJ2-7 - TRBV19 TGTGCCAGTAGTATGTCAGGGGCTTTCTACGAGCAGTACTTC CASSMSGAFYEQYF
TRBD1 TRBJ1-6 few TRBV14 TGTGCCAGCAGCCAAGAGTTTCAGGGGGCTAGGTCACCCCTCCACTTT CASSQEFQGARSPLHF
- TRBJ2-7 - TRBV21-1 TGTGCCAGCAGCAAAGAAGGTAGCGGGGATGCCTACGAGCAGTACTTC CASSKEGSGDAYEQYF